The entry that follows covers one T cell receptor (beta chain) sequence. Its antigen is not identified. The data are from a study of shared clonotypes between healthy human individuals. Study information: Three plates each covered CD4 naive and memory; CD8 naive two, CD8 memory one.

Notes on the study in general: Sharing of clonotypes among donors was expected to vary with sequencing depth. Naive subsets generally exceeded memory subsets in estimated richness.

The CDR3 is 15 residues long. CDR1 is SGHNT and CDR2 is YYREEE in the germline V gene (reference sequence). V dropped 4 bases and J dropped 2 bases, with 15 bases sitting between them. Measured with immunoSEQ multiplex PCR; TCRdb has only the in-frame clones, and not every one. In the table there are about 2.3 million clones, 85% to 95% of which are singletons. The study enrolled healthy HIV-negative adults without recent acute infections or vaccinations as donors. The genes are TRBV5-4 and TRBJ2-5, with unresolved D. The sequence was collected from a man younger than 30 in good health. Some clones in this sample may be carry-over from other donors' samples. The sequencing sample was made of naive CD4+ T cells from PBMCs. Subset denoted: CD45RA+ positively selected. CDR3: CASSPSSARQETQYF. The CDR3 DNA reads TGTGCCAGCAGCCCTTCATCGGCCAGACAAGAGACCCAGTACTTC.